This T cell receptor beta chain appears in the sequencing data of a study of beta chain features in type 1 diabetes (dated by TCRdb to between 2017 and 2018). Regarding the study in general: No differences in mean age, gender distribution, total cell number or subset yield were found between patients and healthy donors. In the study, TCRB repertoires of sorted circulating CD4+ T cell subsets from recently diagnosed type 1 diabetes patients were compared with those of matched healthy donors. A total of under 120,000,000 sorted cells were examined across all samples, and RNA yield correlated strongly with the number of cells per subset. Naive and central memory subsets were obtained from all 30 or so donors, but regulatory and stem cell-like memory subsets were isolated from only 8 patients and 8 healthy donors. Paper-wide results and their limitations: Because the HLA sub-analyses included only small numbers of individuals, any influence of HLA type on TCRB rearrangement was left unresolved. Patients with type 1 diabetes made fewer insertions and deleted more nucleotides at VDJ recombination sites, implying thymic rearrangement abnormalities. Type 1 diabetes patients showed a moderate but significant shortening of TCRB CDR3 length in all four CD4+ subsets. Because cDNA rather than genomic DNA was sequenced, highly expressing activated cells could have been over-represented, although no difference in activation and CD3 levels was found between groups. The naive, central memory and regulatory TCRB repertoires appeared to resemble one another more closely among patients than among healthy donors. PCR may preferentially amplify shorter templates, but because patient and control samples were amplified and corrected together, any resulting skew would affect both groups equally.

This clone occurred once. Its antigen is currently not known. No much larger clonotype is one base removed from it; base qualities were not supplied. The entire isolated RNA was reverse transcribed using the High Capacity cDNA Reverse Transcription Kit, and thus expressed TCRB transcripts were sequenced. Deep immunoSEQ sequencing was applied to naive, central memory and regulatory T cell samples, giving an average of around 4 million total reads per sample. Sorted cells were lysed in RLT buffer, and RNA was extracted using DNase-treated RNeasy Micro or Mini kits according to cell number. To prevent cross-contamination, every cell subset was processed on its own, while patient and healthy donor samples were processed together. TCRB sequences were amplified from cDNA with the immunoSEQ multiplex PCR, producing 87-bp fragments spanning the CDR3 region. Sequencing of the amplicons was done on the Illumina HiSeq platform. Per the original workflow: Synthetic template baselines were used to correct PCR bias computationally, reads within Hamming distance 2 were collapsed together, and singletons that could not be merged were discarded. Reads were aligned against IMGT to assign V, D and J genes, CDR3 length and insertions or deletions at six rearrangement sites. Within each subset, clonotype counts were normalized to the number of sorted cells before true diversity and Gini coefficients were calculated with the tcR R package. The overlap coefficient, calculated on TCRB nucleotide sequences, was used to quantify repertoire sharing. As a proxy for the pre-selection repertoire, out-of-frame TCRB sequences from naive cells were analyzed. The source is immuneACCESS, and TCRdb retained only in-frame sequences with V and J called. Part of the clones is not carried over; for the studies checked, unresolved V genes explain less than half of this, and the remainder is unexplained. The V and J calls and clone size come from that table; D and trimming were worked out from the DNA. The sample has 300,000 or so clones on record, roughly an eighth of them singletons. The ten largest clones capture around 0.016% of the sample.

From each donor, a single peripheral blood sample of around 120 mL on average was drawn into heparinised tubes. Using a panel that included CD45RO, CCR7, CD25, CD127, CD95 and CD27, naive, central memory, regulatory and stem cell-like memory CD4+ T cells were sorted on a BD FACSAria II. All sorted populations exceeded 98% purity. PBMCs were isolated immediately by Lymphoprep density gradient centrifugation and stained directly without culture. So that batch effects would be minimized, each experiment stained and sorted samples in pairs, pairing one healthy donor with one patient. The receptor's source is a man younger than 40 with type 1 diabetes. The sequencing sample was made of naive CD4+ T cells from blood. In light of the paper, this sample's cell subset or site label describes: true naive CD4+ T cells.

The CDR3 here reads CASRSGTGGSYEQYF. The DNA sequence is given as TGTGCCAGCCGCAGCGGGACAGGCGGTTCCTACGAGCAGTACTTC. This receptor chain uses TRBV6-5 and TRBJ2-7, and the D gene may be TRBD1, 8 bases matching. From the cysteine through the phenylalanine, the CDR3 covers 15 amino acids. Only the CDR3 part of the read is kept: 45 bases, read in frame from the first base. V gives up 8 bases and J gives up 1 base, and the segment between their germline ends measures 18 bases. From the germline V gene, CDR1 is MNHEY and CDR2 is SVGAGI.